This TCR beta chain is drawn from a study of CD8 T cells in Susac syndrome (dated by TCRdb to between 2017 and 2020). Context from the whole study: Among the Susac syndrome patients who were sequenced, clinically active disease was present in 5 or 6 and clinical remission was observed in about eight. Repertoire sequencing was used to test whether CD8+ T cell activation and differentiation in Susac syndrome was antigen driven. At the time of blood withdrawal, Susac syndrome patients were either therapy-naive, taking corticosteroids (with some also receiving IVIg), or on IVIg alone. Broader findings and caveats from the paper: The number of individuals in the TCR sequencing and HLA analysis was acknowledged as relatively small. In patients with Susac syndrome, the CD4+ T cell repertoire showed no detectable clonal expansion.

RNA was extracted with the RNeasy kit and roughly 0.5 to 1 ug was reverse transcribed using random hexamers. The immunoSEQ multiplex PCR assay, covering 54 Vbeta and 13 Jbeta segments, was used to amplify TCR beta CDR3 regions. To correct PCR amplification bias, a synthetic template baseline was used for both primer optimization and computational correction. Processing in the source paper ran as follows. Only productive sequences were kept, with reads annotated to V, D and J genes according to IMGT and analyzed in immunoSEQ Analyzer. To calculate clonality, Shannon entropy was normalized by log2 of the number of productive unique sequences and then subtracted from one. Public and private clones were assessed among the 100 most prevalent clones of each patient and control. A clone was defined as Susac-specific if it was absent from the healthy and MS cohorts, from 1052 published viral clones and from other ImmuneACCESS disease sequences. TCRdb itself trimmed the public reads at Q25 with fastp, ran MiXCR and retained productive beta chains. Rows merge per CDR3 protein into single entries with the most common DNA and genes. TCRdb's processing, not the authors', yielded these V and J calls. The sample yields over 150,000 distinct CDR3 sequences; around 96% were counted once. The ten biggest clones cover around 0.12% of the sample.

A note on this clonotype: Its antigen remains unidentified. Base qualities were left out, and no much larger clone turns up one base away.

Peripheral blood CD8+ and CD4+ T cells from healthy donors, Susac syndrome patients and multiple sclerosis patients were profiled by high-throughput TCR beta sequencing. The Susac syndrome patients fulfilled recently defined diagnostic criteria for definite or probable disease. Bulk CD8+ and CD4+ T cells were purified by magnetic negative isolation, while CD8+ TEMRA cells were enriched using FACS. Blood was collected in EDTA tubes and processed within 24 hours, with PBMCs isolated through density gradient centrifugation. PBMCs intended for TCR sequencing were cryopreserved in liquid nitrogen and were subsequently thawed in a 37 degrees C water bath. Purity of sorted or isolated CD4+, CD8+ and CD8+ TEMRA cells was at least 90%. Reading from cysteine to phenylalanine, the CDR3 counts 16 amino acids. The DNA shown is the 48-base CDR3, in frame from base 1. The germline V gene provides CDR1 SQVTM and CDR2 ANQGSEA. The trim is 5 bases for V and 0 bases for J, with a gap of 19 bases between the germline ends.

This TCR derives from a human donor with Susac syndrome. Sequencing was carried out using CD4+ T cells from PBMCs. The chain uses TRBV29-1 and TRBJ1-2; the D gene assignment is ambiguous. The CDR3: CSVMQAPSGSNYGYTF. In nucleotides, the sequence is TGCAGCGTTATGCAAGCCCCTTCAGGCTCTAACTATGGCTACACCTTC.